This is a list of T cell receptor beta chains from one sample in a study of blood T cell repertoires in COVID-19. The table came from immunoSEQ multiplex PCR; TCRdb's copy has only in-frame clones and leaves some out. The sample includes about 63,000 clones, roughly 88% of them seen just once. Sequenced input: peripheral blood. The receptors derive from a human donor in a cohort sampled during active COVID-19. The CDR3 runs from the conserved cysteine through the conserved F or W. The D gene is left open where the match is weak. The listing skips clone size in some rows; elsewhere it reads once, few, many or a size class.

.	14	TRBJ2-7	.	TRBV9	CASSGSYTGSEQYF	TGTGCCAGCAGCGGAAGTTACACAGGGAGCGAGCAGTACTTC
.	17	TRBJ1-1	.	TRBV7-8	CASSILRTGSLNTEAFF	TGTGCCAGCAGCATATTACGAACAGGGTCGTTGAACACTGAAGCTTTCTTT
.	15	TRBJ2-1	.	TRBV7-2	CASSLTGSSYNEQFF	TGTGCCAGCAGCTTGACGGGGAGCTCCTACAATGAGCAGTTCTTC
.	14	TRBJ2-7	few	TRBV7-2	CASTVGTGPYEQYF	TGTGCCAGTACAGTTGGGACTGGTCCCTACGAGCAGTACTTC
.	16	TRBJ2-5	.	TRBV4-2	CASSQVEGSVLETQYF	TGTGCCAGCAGCCAAGTGGAGGGTTCGGTACTTGAGACCCAGTACTTC
.	12	TRBJ1-5	.	TRBV5-8	CASSARNQPQHF	TGTGCCAGCAGCGCGAGAAATCAGCCCCAGCATTTT
TRBD2	14	TRBJ2-1	.	TRBV9	CASSYRLAGGEQFF	TGTGCCAGCAGCTATCGACTAGCGGGAGGTGAGCAGTTCTTC
.	14	TRBJ2-3	.	TRBV6-5	CASSYRRSTDTQYF	TGTGCCAGCAGTTACAGGAGGAGCACAGATACGCAGTATTTT
TRBD2	14	TRBJ2-7	.	TRBV11-2	CASSPGGVGYEQYF	TGTGCCAGCAGCCCGGGGGGGGTTGGCTACGAGCAGTACTTC
.	17	TRBJ1-1	.	TRBV5-5	CASSSPRGNEGNTEAFF	TGTGCCAGCAGCTCCCCACGGGGGAATGAAGGGAACACTGAAGCTTTCTTT
.	14	TRBJ2-7	.	TRBV7-2	CASSLARRGSEQYF	TGTGCCAGCAGCTTAGCCCGACGGGGGAGCGAGCAGTACTTC
.	13	TRBJ2-7	.	TRBV4-2	CASSQDSGYEQYF	TGTGCCAGCAGCCAAGATTCAGGCTACGAGCAGTACTTC
TRBD1	14	TRBJ2-7	.	TRBV5-1	CASRETGMENEQYF	TGCGCCAGCAGGGAGACAGGGATGGAGAACGAGCAGTACTTC
TRBD2	17	TRBJ2-4	.	TRBV28	CASSSGTSGIAKNIQYF	TGTGCCAGCAGCTCGGGGACTAGCGGGATAGCCAAAAACATTCAGTACTTC
.	17	TRBJ2-1	.	TRBV27	CASTTQGRGASYNEQFF	TGTGCCAGCACCACCCAGGGGAGGGGCGCCTCCTACAATGAGCAGTTCTTC
.	11	TRBJ2-7	.	TRBV20-1	CSAEIRAEQYF	TGCAGTGCGGAGATCAGGGCCGAGCAGTACTTC
TRBD2	14	TRBJ2-3	once	TRBV7-3	CASSLAGGTDTQYF	TGTGCCAGCAGTCTAGCGGGGGGCACAGATACGCAGTATTTT
TRBD1	18	TRBJ1-5	few	TRBV27	CASSLRAGGRYSNQPQHF	TGTGCCAGCAGTTTAAGGGCAGGGGGAAGGTATAGCAATCAGCCCCAGCATTTT
.	14	TRBJ1-6	.	TRBV3-1/TRBV3-2	CASSQVRVNSPLHF	TGTGCCAGCAGCCAAGTGCGGGTAAATTCACCCCTCCACTTT
TRBD1	13	TRBJ1-2	few	TRBV28	CASRPGGLGGYTF	TGTGCCAGCCGGCCAGGGGGCCTGGGGGGCTACACCTTC
TRBD1	13	TRBJ1-4	.	TRBV27	CASRGQGVEKLFF	TGTGCCAGCAGGGGACAGGGGGTGGAAAAACTGTTTTTT
TRBD1	16	TRBJ2-1	.	TRBV4-3	CASSLRGTGVTTGQFF	TGCGCCAGCAGCCTACGGGGGACAGGGGTGACCACAGGGCAGTTCTTC
TRBD1	15	TRBJ1-2	.	TRBV5-1	CASSGGTGSGYGYTF	TGCGCCAGCAGCGGTGGGACAGGGTCGGGCTATGGCTACACCTTC
TRBD1	15	TRBJ2-5	.	TRBV28	CASSLHPGQKETQYF	TGTGCCAGCAGTTTACACCCGGGACAGAAAGAGACCCAGTACTTC
TRBD1	14	TRBJ2-1	.	TRBV30	CAWSVGQGAWEQFF	TGTGCCTGGAGTGTCGGGCAGGGGGCATGGGAGCAGTTCTTC
TRBD1	14	TRBJ1-4	.	TRBV18	CASSHGQGAEKLFF	TGTGCCAGCTCACATGGACAGGGTGCTGAAAAACTGTTTTTT
.	17	TRBJ2-1	.	TRBV4-2	CASSQDYLGSGDNEQFF	TGTGCCAGCAGCCAAGACTACCTCGGGAGTGGTGACAATGAGCAGTTCTTC
.	14	TRBJ1-4	.	TRBV28	CASSPGGAGEKLFF	TGTGCCAGCAGTCCTGGGGGGGCGGGTGAAAAACTGTTTTTT
.	15	TRBJ2-1	few	TRBV19	CASSIGTHPYNEQFF	TGTGCCAGTAGTATCGGGACTCATCCCTACAATGAGCAGTTCTTC
.	13	TRBJ1-1	few	TRBV18	CASSPDTDSKAFF	TGTGCCAGCTCACCTGATACAGATTCTAAAGCTTTCTTT
.	13	TRBJ1-2	.	TRBV9	CASSGVRVYGYTF	TGTGCCAGCAGTGGCGTACGGGTCTATGGCTACACCTTC
.	14	TRBJ2-7	.	TRBV2	CASSERERNYEQYF	TGTGCCAGCAGTGAGCGCGAAAGAAACTACGAGCAGTACTTC
TRBD1	12	TRBJ2-1	few	TRBV19	CASKQGGNEQFF	TGTGCCAGTAAACAGGGGGGAAATGAGCAGTTCTTC
TRBD1	12	TRBJ1-1	.	TRBV30	CAWSPQGAQAFF	TGTGCCTGGAGTCCTCAGGGGGCTCAAGCTTTCTTT
TRBD2	15	TRBJ2-1	.	TRBV19	CASSRGLAGYNEQFF	TGTGCCAGTAGTAGGGGACTAGCGGGGTACAATGAGCAGTTCTTC
.	16	TRBJ2-7	.	TRBV5-6	CASSLLRQGSFYEQYF	TGTGCCAGCAGCCTACTGAGGCAGGGATCATTCTACGAGCAGTACTTC
TRBD1	16	TRBJ1-2	.	TRBV2	CASSPMLQGAHYGYTF	TGTGCCAGCAGCCCTATGTTGCAGGGGGCGCACTATGGCTACACCTTC
.	14	TRBJ1-6	.	TRBV28	CASRLGRVNSPLHF	TGTGCCAGCCGCCTGGGGAGGGTCAATTCACCCCTCCACTTT
.	12	TRBJ1-6	.	TRBV12-3/TRBV12-4	CASSPGISPLHF	TGTGCCAGCAGTCCAGGGATTTCACCCCTCCACTTT
TRBD2	12	TRBJ2-7	.	TRBV27	CASGTRSYEQYF	TGTGCCAGCGGGACTAGATCATACGAGCAGTACTTC
.	13	TRBJ1-2	once	TRBV6-1	CASSEGGVAGYTF	TGTGCCAGCAGTGAAGGGGGGGTCGCTGGCTACACCTTC
TRBD1	14	TRBJ2-7	.	TRBV28	CASSFAGQGLEQYF	TGTGCCAGCAGTTTCGCGGGACAGGGACTCGAGCAGTACTTC
.	12	TRBJ2-1	.	TRBV12-3/TRBV12-4	CASSFRVWEQFF	TGTGCCAGCAGTTTTCGGGTTTGGGAGCAGTTCTTC
TRBD2	15	TRBJ2-2	.	TRBV7-2	CASSPRGPGGGELFF	TGTGCCAGCAGCCCCCGAGGACCGGGGGGCGGGGAGCTGTTTTTT
TRBD2	14	TRBJ2-3	.	TRBV27	CASSSGLATDTQYF	TGTGCCAGCAGTTCCGGACTAGCGACAGATACGCAGTATTTT
.	14	TRBJ2-3	.	TRBV28	CASSRRGGTDTQYF	TGTGCCAGCAGCCGCCGCGGGGGCACAGATACGCAGTATTTT
TRBD2	15	TRBJ2-3	.	TRBV6-2/TRBV6-3	CASSRTSGYTDTQYF	TGTGCCAGCAGTCGCACTAGCGGGTACACAGATACGCAGTATTTT
.	15	TRBJ2-2	.	TRBV2	CASSGRGRRGGELFF	TGTGCCAGCAGTGGGAGGGGGCGCAGAGGCGGGGAGCTGTTTTTT
TRBD1	16	TRBJ1-1	.	TRBV7-6	CASSPPGQGQGTEAFF	TGTGCCAGCAGCCCGCCGGGACAGGGACAAGGCACTGAAGCTTTCTTT
TRBD2	17	TRBJ2-3	.	TRBV7-6	CASSPTLAGGLADTQYF	TGTGCCAGCAGCCCTACATTAGCGGGGGGGCTCGCAGATACGCAGTATTTT
TRBD1	15	TRBJ2-1	.	TRBV7-2	CASSWGQGFYNEQFF	TGTGCCAGCAGCTGGGGACAGGGATTCTACAATGAGCAGTTCTTC
.	13	TRBJ2-5	.	TRBV7-8	CASSFTGSRTQYF	TGTGCCAGCAGCTTTACAGGCTCCCGGACCCAGTACTTC
.	16	TRBJ2-7	.	TRBV3-1/TRBV3-2	CASSQVLAGAGGEQYF	TGTGCCAGCAGCCAAGTCCTGGCAGGGGCGGGTGGCGAGCAGTACTTC